These 20 T cell receptor beta chains were all obtained from the same sample, sequenced in a study of breast tumors, draining lymph nodes, adjacent tissues. Each CDR3 protein is one row after TCRdb ran MiXCR on the multiplex PCR reads. The profile shows approximately 14,000 distinct CDR3 sequences, about three fifths of them singletons. Sequencing was carried out using tumor-adjacent breast tissue. The source is a female donor with breast cancer. Some clones in this sample may be carry-over from other donors' samples.

V is TRBV7-9 and J is TRBJ2-6; D is ambiguous. The CDR3 is 17 residues long. The germline V gene encodes CDR1 SEHNR and CDR2 FQNEAQ (reference sequence). Trimming left V 8 bases short and J 0 bases short, with 17 bases between. CDR3 in amino acids: CASFPRYRYSGANVLTF. CDR3 DNA: TGTGCCAGCTTCCCCAGGTACCGCTACTCTGGGGCCAACGTCCTGACTTTC.

This clonotype was counted a few times. The V and J genes are TRBV7-3 and TRBJ2-7; the match to TRBD1 covers 12 bases. The germline CDR1 and CDR2 sequences are SGHTA and FQGTGA. The ends lost 4 bases at V and 5 bases at J; junction bases unmatched: 9. The CDR3 loop spans 16 amino acids. For the CDR3, the DNA is TGTGCCAGCAGCTCGAGACGGGGGACAGGGGGCGACGAGCAGTACTTC. Translated: CASSSRRGTGGDEQYF.

This sequence joins TRBV2 and TRBJ1-4, with D unclear. The CDR3 is 13 residues long. V gave up 9 bases and J gave up 4 bases, with 12 bases separating them. The germline V gene encodes CDR1 SNHLY and CDR2 FYNNEI. CDR3 protein: CASGRGVNEKLFF. For the CDR3, the DNA is TGTGCCAGTGGACGAGGCGTTAATGAAAAACTGTTTTTT. The full variable domain, rest sourced from reference TRBV2 and TRBJ1-4, is EPEVTQTPSHQVTQMGQEVILRCVPISNHLYFYWYRQILGQKVEFLVSFYNNEISEKSEIFDDQFSVERPDGSNFTLKIRSTKLEDSAMYFCASGRGVNEKLFFGSGTQLSVL.

This clonotype was counted ten times or more. V usage is TRBV10-3 and J usage is TRBJ2-3; 10 nucleotides match TRBD1. V trimming: 8 bases; J trimming: 4 bases; junction bases outside the gene matches: 3. Germline V CDR1 and CDR2: ENHRY, SYGVKD. The CDR3 spans 13 residues. The CDR3 spells CAIGQGGADTQYF. The CDR3, as DNA: TGTGCCATCGGACAGGGGGGTGCAGATACGCAGTATTTT.

In this sample, this clonotype is medium-sized. This sequence joins TRBV5-1 and TRBJ2-7; D tentatively reads TRBD1 or TRBD2 (5 bases each). There are 17 residues in the CDR3. CDR1 and CDR2 from the germline V gene are SGHRS and YFSETQ. V was pared by 5 bases and J by 4 bases, with 25 bases between. CDR3 bases: TGCGCCAGCAGACAGAGCATAATCCCGGGACGCCATTACGAGCAGTACTTC. This gives the protein CASRQSIIPGRHYEQYF.

The CDR3 bases are TGCAGTGCTAGGGGACTAGCGGGAGCCAATGAGCAGTTCTTC. Translated: CSARGLAGANEQFF. The chain employs TRBV20-1 and TRBJ2-1; TRBD2 agrees at 14 bases. V lost 3 bases to trimming and J lost 6 bases; unmatched junction nucleotides: 1. CDR3 size: 14 residues. Germline assignment: CDR1 DFQATT and CDR2 SNEGSKA (reference sequence).

The table lists this clonotype with many counts. Possible read error: a much larger clone is one base away. The chain joins TRBV20-1 to TRBJ2-7; D unresolved. The CDR3 is made up of 14 amino acids. V was cut by 1 base and J by 6 bases, with 16 bases left in between. Germline lookup yields CDR1 DFQATT and CDR2 SNEGSKA (reference sequence). The CDR3 loop reads CSARVGGSPSEQYF. The CDR3 DNA is TGCAGTGCTAGAGTGGGTGGGTCCCCCTCCGAGCAGTACTTC.

This clonotype was detected ten times or more. With a much larger clone just one base away, this may be a read error. The chain is built from TRBV6-5 and TRBJ2-1; 8 bases map to TRBD2. The CDR3 sequence is 11 residues long. CDR1 and CDR2 from the germline V gene are MNHEY and SVGAGI. The CDR3 DNA follows: TGTGTAGCGGGACTCTACAATGAGCAGTTCTTC. Translated: CVAGLYNEQFF.

In this sample, this clonotype is medium-sized. The chain employs TRBV7-2 and TRBJ2-5; D is possibly TRBD1 (5 bases). Germline assignment: CDR1 SGHTA and CDR2 FQGNSA. V was trimmed by 3 bases and J by 5 bases, leaving 7 bases between them. The CDR3 runs 12 residues. CDR3 amino acids: CASSLPGETQYF. The CDR3 DNA is TGTGCCAGCAGCTTGCCAGGGGAGACCCAGTACTTC.

This clonotype is medium-sized within its sample. This chain links TRBV2 with TRBJ1-6; D is undetermined. Germline V gene data show CDR1 as SNHLY and CDR2 as FYNNEI. CDR3 length equals 16 residues. The germline V and J ends were trimmed by 8 bases and 1 base, with 15 bases remaining between them. In DNA form, the CDR3 reads TGTGCCAGCTCTGAGGCTGGGTTTTCCTATAATTCACCCCTCCACTTT. This translates into CASSEAGFSYNSPLHF.

About this clonotype itself: A junction end diverges from the germline sequence, so it may reflect a read error. The CDR3 region has the DNA TGTGCCAGTAGTATTCGGGGCAGCAACTATGACTACACCTTC. Translation gives CASSIRGSNYDYTF. The rearrangement joins TRBV19 to TRBJ1-2, with D possibly matching TRBD1 (5 bases). CDR3 length equals 14 residues. Germline CDR1 is LNHDA and CDR2 is SQIVND (reference sequence).

This clonotype was recorded once. V gene TRBV6-1 combines with J gene TRBJ2-3; D is unresolved. The germline gives CDR1 MNHNS, CDR2 SASEGT. The CDR3 loop spans 15 amino acids. V was trimmed by 0 bases and J by 2 bases, leaving 9 bases between them. CDR3 loop: CASSEAYGITDTQYF. CDR3 nucleotide sequence: TGTGCCAGCAGTGAAGCATATGGTATCACAGATACGCAGTATTTT.

With respect to this clonotype: The junction departs from germline at one end; a sequencing error may be responsible. The CDR3 sequence is CATKGFWWGVNVLTF. DNA for the CDR3: TGTGCCACCAAGGGCTTTTGGTGGGGGGTCAACGTCCTGACTTTC. J is TRBJ2-6 and V is TRBV24-1; D is possibly TRBD2 (6 bases). This CDR3 is 15 amino acids long. The germline V gene has CDR1 KGHDR and CDR2 SFDVKD.

This clonotype has just one count. V and J are TRBV30 and TRBJ2-3, with TRBD2 as a possible D gene (6 bases). Trimming removed 7 bases at V and 2 bases at J, with 13 bases between. Germline CDR1 and CDR2: GTSNPN and SVGIG (reference sequence). CDR3 size: 13 residues. CDR3 nucleotides: TGTGCCTTCCGGGACTTTTACACAGATACGCAGTATTTT. Translated, it gives CAFRDFYTDTQYF.

As regards this clonotype: The junction departs from germline at one end; a sequencing error may be responsible. The CDR3 region has the DNA TGCAGTGCTAGCGCCGGGACAGGGTACTACCAGCAGTACTTC. It encodes CSASAGTGYYQQYF. This rearrangement joins TRBV20-1 to TRBJ2-7; TRBD1 aligns across 9 bases. Germline lookup yields CDR1 DFQATT and CDR2 SNEGSKA (reference sequence). The CDR3 is made up of 14 amino acids.

As regards this clonotype: This sequence may be a read error, since a much larger clone differs from it by one base. The gene calls are TRBV6-5 and TRBJ2-5, with a tentative D call TRBD1 (5 bases). The last part of the DNA fits TRBJ1-1 better; the J call may be wrong. CDR3 length equals 14 residues. CDR1 and CDR2 (germline): MNHEY, SVGAGI. CDR3 bases: TGTGCCAGCAGGTCGGGGGTGGAATCCACTGGAGCTTTCTTT. Residues: CASRSGVESTGAFF.

The chain employs TRBV3-1 and TRBJ1-2, with 7 bases that match TRBD1. V was clipped by 4 bases and J by 0 bases; unmatched bases: 2. This CDR3 has 14 amino acids. CDR1 LGHDT and CDR2 YNNKEL come from the germline V gene (reference sequence). The CDR3 bases are TGTGCCAGCAGCCGACAGGGAGCTAACTATGGCTACACCTTC. Translating gives CASSRQGANYGYTF.

This sequence joins TRBV24-1 and TRBJ2-5, with 8 bases lining up with TRBD1. Germline trimming cut 6 bases from V and 4 bases from J; bases unmatched to any gene: 3. This CDR3 is built from 13 residues. Germline V gene lookup returns CDR1 KGHDR and CDR2 SFDVKD. This CDR3 reads CATSRTGGETQYF. DNA of the CDR3: TGTGCCACCAGTCGAACAGGGGGAGAGACCCAGTACTTC.

V gene TRBV20-1 combines with J gene TRBJ2-7; D could derive from TRBD1 or TRBD2 (6 bases each). The CDR3 length is 14 residues. The ends were cut back, 3 bases at V and 0 bases at J, with 12 bases in the middle. The germline CDR1 and CDR2 sequences are DFQATT and SNEGSKA (reference sequence). The CDR3 DNA reads TGCAGTGCTAGGACGGGGGCAGACTCCTACGAGCAGTACTTC. The encoded protein is CSARTGADSYEQYF.

This clonotype was observed many times. J is TRBJ2-2 and V is TRBV11-2; D might be TRBD2 (6 bases). Trimming removed 5 bases from V and 1 base from J, with 8 bases in between. Germline V lookup: CDR1 SGHAT, CDR2 FQNNGV. This CDR3 spans 14 amino acids. In DNA form, the CDR3 reads TGTGCCAGCAGCCCTAGCGTGAACACCGGGGAGCTGTTTTTT. Translated: CASSPSVNTGELFF. The variable domain in full, with the rest retrieved from reference TRBV11-2 and TRBJ2-2, is EAGVAQSPRYKIIEKRQSVAFWCNPISGHATLYWYQQILGQGPKLLIQFQNNGVVDDSQLPKDRFSAERLKGVDSTLKIQPAKLEDSAVYLCASSPSVNTGELFFGEGSRLTVL.